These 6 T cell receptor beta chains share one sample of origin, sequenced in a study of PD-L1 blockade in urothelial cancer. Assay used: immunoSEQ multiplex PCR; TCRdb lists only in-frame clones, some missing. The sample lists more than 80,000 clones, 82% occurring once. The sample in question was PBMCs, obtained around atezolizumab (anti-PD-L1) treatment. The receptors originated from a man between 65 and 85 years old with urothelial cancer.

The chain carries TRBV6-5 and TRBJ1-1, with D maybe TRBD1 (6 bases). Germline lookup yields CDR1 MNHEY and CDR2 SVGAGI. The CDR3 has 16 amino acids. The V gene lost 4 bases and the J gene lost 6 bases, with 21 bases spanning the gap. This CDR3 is CASSFLDGGASSEAFF. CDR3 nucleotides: TGTGCCAGCAGTTTCCTCGACGGGGGGGCTTCCTCTGAAGCTTTCTTT.

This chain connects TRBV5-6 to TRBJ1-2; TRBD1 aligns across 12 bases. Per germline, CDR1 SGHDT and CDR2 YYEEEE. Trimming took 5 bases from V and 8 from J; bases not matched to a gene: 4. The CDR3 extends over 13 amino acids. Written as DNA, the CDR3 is TGTGCCAGCAGGCGGGACAGGGGGCTCGGCTACACCTTC. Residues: CASRRDRGLGYTF.

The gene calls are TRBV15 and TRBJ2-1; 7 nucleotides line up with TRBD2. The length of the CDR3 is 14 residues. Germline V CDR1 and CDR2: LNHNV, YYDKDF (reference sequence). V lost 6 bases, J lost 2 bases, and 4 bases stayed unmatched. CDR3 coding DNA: TGTGCCACCAGTTACGCGGGGGCCTACAATGAGCAGTTCTTC. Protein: CATSYAGAYNEQFF.

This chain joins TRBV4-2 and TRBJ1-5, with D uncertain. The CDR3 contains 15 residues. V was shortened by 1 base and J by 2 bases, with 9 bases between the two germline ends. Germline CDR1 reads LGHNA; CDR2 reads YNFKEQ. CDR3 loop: CASSQVPTGNQPQHF. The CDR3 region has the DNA TGTGCCAGCAGCCAAGTTCCTACGGGCAATCAGCCCCAGCATTTT.

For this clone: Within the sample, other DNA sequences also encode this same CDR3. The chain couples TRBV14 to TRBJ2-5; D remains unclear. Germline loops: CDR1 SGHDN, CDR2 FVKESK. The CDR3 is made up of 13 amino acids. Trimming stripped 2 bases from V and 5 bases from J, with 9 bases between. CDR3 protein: CASSQNPRETQYF. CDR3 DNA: TGTGCCAGCAGCCAAAACCCACGGGAGACCCAGTACTTC.

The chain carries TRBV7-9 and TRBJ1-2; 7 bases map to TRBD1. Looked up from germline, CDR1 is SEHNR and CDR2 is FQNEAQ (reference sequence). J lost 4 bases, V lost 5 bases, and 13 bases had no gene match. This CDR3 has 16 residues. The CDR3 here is CASSRDRAEDSYGYTF. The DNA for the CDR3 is TGTGCCAGCAGCCGAGACAGGGCCGAGGATAGCTATGGCTACACCTTC. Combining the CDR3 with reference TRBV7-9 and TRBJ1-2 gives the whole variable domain DTGVSQNPRHKITKRGQNVTFRCDPISEHNRLYWYRQTLGQGPEFLTYFQNEAQLEKSRLLSDRFSAERPKGSFSTLEIQRTEQGDSAMYLCASSRDRAEDSYGYTFGSGTRLTVV.